The 17 T cell receptor beta chains below come from one sample, sequenced in a study of T-cell reconstitution after alpha-beta-depleted transplantation in children. Using unique molecular identifiers, the investigators prepared the TCRbeta library. Using its own MiXCR run on the PCR reads, TCRdb lists one record per CDR3 protein. The sample has fewer than 550,000 distinct CDR3 sequences; about 10% are singletons. Sequenced material: PBMCs, mostly from graft donor cells, taken 180 days after TCRalphabeta/CD19-depleted stem cell transplant. The receptors were sampled from a female patient aged 2-15 years who had a stem cell transplant for aplastic anemia, so the T cells may come from the graft donor.

This clonotype has only a few counts. The chain joins TRBV6-5 to TRBJ1-3; D gene uncertain. The V end lost 3 bases, the J end lost 4 bases, and 13 bases lay between the germline ends. CDR3 size: 15 residues. CDR1 and CDR2 (germline): MNHEY, SVGAGI. The CDR3 sequence is CASSYQGNKGNTIYF. The DNA of the CDR3 is TGTGCCAGCAGTTATCAAGGGAACAAGGGAAACACCATATATTTT.

This clonotype was recorded a few times. The V gene is TRBV6-1, the J gene TRBJ2-7, with D unresolved. Trimming stripped 0 bases from V and 7 bases from J, with 7 bases between. Germline CDR1 and CDR2: MNHNS and SASEGT. CDR3 length equals 12 residues. CDR3 coding DNA: TGTGCCAGCAGTGAAGCAGGTGGGGAGCAGTACTTC. Its translation is CASSEAGGEQYF.

The chain joins TRBV5-6 to TRBJ2-5; TRBD2 aligns across 11 bases. This CDR3 is 17 amino acids long. The germline V gene encodes CDR1 SGHDT and CDR2 YYEEEE. J gave up 1 base and V 0 bases, and 5 bases lay outside the gene matches. The CDR3 region has the DNA TGTGCCAGCAGCTTGGGACTAGCGGGAACCACCCAAGAGACCCAGTACTTC. This translates into CASSLGLAGTTQETQYF.

The sample holds one count of this clonotype. This chain links TRBV2 with TRBJ1-6; 7 bases line up with TRBD1. The CDR3 has 13 amino acids. Germline values: CDR1 SNHLY, CDR2 FYNNEI. V was pared by 6 bases and J by 11 bases, with 7 bases of the junction left unmatched. Here the CDR3 reads CASRTPQGAPLHF. The CDR3 nucleotides read TGTGCCAGCAGGACTCCGCAGGGGGCACCCCTCCACTTT.

The chain combines TRBV7-2 with TRBJ1-1; TRBD1 matches 8 bases. Trimming took 5 bases from V and 1 from J; bases not matched to a gene: 9. The CDR3 has 16 amino acids. Germline CDR1 and CDR2: SGHTA and FQGNSA. CDR3 sequence: CASSPRQGSWNTEAFF. CDR3 coding DNA: TGTGCCAGCAGCCCCCGACAGGGGTCTTGGAACACTGAAGCTTTCTTT.

The chain recombines TRBV25-1 with TRBJ1-1; D is unresolved. The V and J ends lost 7 bases and 3 bases respectively, with 0 bases between them. Germline V CDR1 and CDR2: MGHDK, SYGVNS. The CDR3 sequence is 9 residues long. The CDR3 DNA is TGTGCCAGCAACACTGAAGCTTTCTTT. Translating gives CASNTEAFF.

This clonotype was counted many times. The CDR3 protein is CASSILAGGPDTQYF. In nucleotides, the CDR3 is TGCGCCAGCAGCATACTAGCGGGAGGACCAGATACGCAGTATTTT. This sequence joins TRBV5-1 and TRBJ2-3; 12 positions agree with TRBD2. This CDR3 spans 15 amino acids. Germline values: CDR1 SGHRS, CDR2 YFSETQ. With V trimmed by 4 bases and J by 4 bases, 4 bases remained unmatched.

This rearrangement joins TRBV7-9 to TRBJ2-7; D ambiguous. The CDR3 sequence is 14 residues long. CDR1 and CDR2 (germline): SEHNR, FQNEAQ (reference sequence). Trimming pared 5 bases from V and 9 bases from J, leaving 20 bases between. In DNA, the CDR3 is TGTGCCAGCAGCCTTAGTACCGGTGGAGCGCGGCAGTACGTC. Its protein is CASSLSTGGARQYV.

This clonotype was seen many times. V and J are TRBV5-1 and TRBJ2-7; 11 positions match TRBD2. V shed 4 bases and J 1 base; nucleotides not matched to a gene: 7. Germline CDR1 is SGHRS and CDR2 is YFSETQ. CDR3 length: 16 residues. CDR3 region: CASSRTGTSGSYEQYF. The CDR3 DNA reads TGCGCCAGCAGCAGAACCGGGACTAGCGGTTCCTACGAGCAGTACTTC.

This clonotype was counted ten times or more. The chain couples TRBV5-6 to TRBJ2-3; no clear D gene. Germline CDR1 and CDR2: SGHDT and YYEEEE. CDR3 length: 13 residues. V was clipped by 1 base and J by 2 bases, with 5 bases between them. CDR3 DNA sequence: TGTGCCAGCAGCTTGCCCCACACAGATACGCAGTATTTT. Translated, it gives CASSLPHTDTQYF.

The chain combines TRBV12-3 or TRBV12-4 with TRBJ1-1; possible D gene TRBD1, 5 bases. The germline V and J ends were trimmed by 6 bases and 5 bases, with 16 bases remaining between them. The CDR3 extends over 14 amino acids. The CDR3 DNA reads as TGTGCCAGCAGCGTCGCGCGGGGGGGAACTGAAGCTTTCTTT. Translated: CASSVARGGTEAFF.

This clonotype was observed at least ten times. The chain is built from TRBV5-5 and TRBJ2-5; 7 positions match TRBD1. CDR1 and CDR2 (germline): SGHKS, YYEKEE (reference sequence). This CDR3 region has 14 residues. Trimming removed 4 bases from V and 2 bases from J; junction bases left unmatched: 5. The CDR3 nucleotides read TGTGCCAGCAGCCTACGGACAGGACAAGAGACCCAGTACTTC. Residues: CASSLRTGQETQYF.

The table lists this clonotype with a few counts. The V and J genes are TRBV28 and TRBJ2-5; TRBD2 is a possible D gene (5 bases). The CDR3 runs to 18 residues. Germline V gene sequence: CDR1 MDHEN, CDR2 SYDVKM. The germline V and J ends were trimmed by 2 bases and 1 base, with 20 bases remaining between them. CDR3 coding DNA: TGTGCCAGCAGTTTACGAATATTCTCGGACGGACTCCAAGAGACCCAGTACTTC. This codes for CASSLRIFSDGLQETQYF.

This clonotype was observed many times. The CDR3 spells CASSPGYTGANVLTF. In DNA form, the CDR3 reads TGTGCCAGCAGCCCCGGATATACTGGGGCCAACGTCCTGACTTTC. V and J are TRBV28 and TRBJ2-6; D is uncertain. The CDR3 consists of 15 residues. V lost 6 bases to trimming and J lost 2 bases, with 11 bases between them. CDR1 and CDR2 from the germline V gene are MDHEN and SYDVKM.

This clonotype came up a few times. The rearrangement joins TRBV28 to TRBJ2-3; 9 nucleotides align to TRBD1. Trimming removed 3 bases from V and 5 bases from J; junction bases left unmatched: 9. Per germline, CDR1 MDHEN and CDR2 SYDVKM. The CDR3 is made up of 16 amino acids. CDR3 bases: TGTGCCAGCAGTTTGGGGACAGGGAGTTTGGGAGATACGCAGTATTTT. Translating gives CASSLGTGSLGDTQYF.

The chain employs TRBV15 and TRBJ1-4; 11 nucleotides align to TRBD1. Germline CDR1 reads LNHNV; CDR2 reads YYDKDF (reference sequence). CDR3 length: 18 residues. V shed 0 bases and J 3 bases; nucleotides not matched to a gene: 6. The DNA of the CDR3 is TGTGCCACCAGCAGAGACTTGGGGACAGGGGGTCCTAATGAAAAACTGTTTTTT. This sequence encodes CATSRDLGTGGPNEKLFF. Looking up the rest from reference TRBV15 and TRBJ1-4 gives the full variable domain: DAMVIQNPRYQVTQFGKPVTLSCSQTLNHNVMYWYQQKSSQAPKLLFHYYDKDFNNEADTPDNFQSRRPNTSFCFLDIRSPGLGDTAMYLCATSRDLGTGGPNEKLFFGSGTQLSVL.

This clonotype appeared a few times. The genes are TRBV20-1 and TRBJ1-6; a weak D match, TRBD1 (6 bases). The CDR3 is 17 residues long. From germline, CDR1 is DFQATT and CDR2 SNEGSKA (reference sequence). Trimming pared 3 bases from V and 0 bases from J, leaving 15 bases between. CDR3 nucleotides: TGCAGTGCTAGGCGGACAGTTGGGGCCTCCTATAATTCACCCCTCCACTTT. Translated: CSARRTVGASYNSPLHF.